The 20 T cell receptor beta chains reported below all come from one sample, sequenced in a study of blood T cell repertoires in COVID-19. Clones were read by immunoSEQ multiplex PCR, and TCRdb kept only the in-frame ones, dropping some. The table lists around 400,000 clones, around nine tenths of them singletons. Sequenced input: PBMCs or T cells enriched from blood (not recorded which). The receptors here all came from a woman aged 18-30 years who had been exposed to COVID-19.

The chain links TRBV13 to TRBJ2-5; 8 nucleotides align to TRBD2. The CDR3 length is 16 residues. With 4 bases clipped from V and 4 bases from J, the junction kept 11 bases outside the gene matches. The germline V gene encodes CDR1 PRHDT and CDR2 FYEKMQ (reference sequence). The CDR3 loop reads CASSSGSTSGAETQYF. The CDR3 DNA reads TGTGCCAGCAGCTCAGGCTCTACTAGCGGTGCAGAGACCCAGTACTTC.

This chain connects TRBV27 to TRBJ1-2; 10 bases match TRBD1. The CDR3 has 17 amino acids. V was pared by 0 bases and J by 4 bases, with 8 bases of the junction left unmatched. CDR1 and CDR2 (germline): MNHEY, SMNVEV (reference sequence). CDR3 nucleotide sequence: TGTGCCAGCAGTTTATCGAAAGGGACAGGGGTCGTCTATGGCTACACCTTC. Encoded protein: CASSLSKGTGVVYGYTF.

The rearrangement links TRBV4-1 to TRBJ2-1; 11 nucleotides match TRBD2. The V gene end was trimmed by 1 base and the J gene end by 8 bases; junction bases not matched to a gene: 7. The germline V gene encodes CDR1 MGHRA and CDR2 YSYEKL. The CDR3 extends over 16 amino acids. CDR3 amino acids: CASSQVVSLAGDEQFF. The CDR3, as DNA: TGCGCCAGCAGCCAAGTAGTTTCACTAGCGGGAGATGAGCAGTTCTTC.

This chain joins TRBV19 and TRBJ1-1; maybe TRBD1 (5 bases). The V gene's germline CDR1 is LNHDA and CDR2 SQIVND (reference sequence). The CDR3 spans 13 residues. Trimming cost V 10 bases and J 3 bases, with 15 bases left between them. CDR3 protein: CATRPGGYTEAFF. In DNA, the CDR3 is TGTGCCACCCGACCGGGGGGATACACTGAAGCTTTCTTT.

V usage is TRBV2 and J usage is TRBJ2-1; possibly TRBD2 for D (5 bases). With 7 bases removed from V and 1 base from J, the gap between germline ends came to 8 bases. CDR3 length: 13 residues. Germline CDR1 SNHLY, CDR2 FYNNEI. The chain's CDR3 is CASTAVSYNEQFF. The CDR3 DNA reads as TGTGCCAGCACAGCGGTTTCCTACAATGAGCAGTTCTTC.

The CDR3 region has the DNA TGTGCCAGCAGTGTAAGGGCGGGCTATGGCTACACCTTC. Residues: CASSVRAGYGYTF. The V and J genes are TRBV28 and TRBJ1-2; D is uncertain. Trimming took off 5 bases at V and 4 bases at J, with 11 bases between the two ends. Germline CDR1 MDHEN, CDR2 SYDVKM. The CDR3 runs to 13 residues.

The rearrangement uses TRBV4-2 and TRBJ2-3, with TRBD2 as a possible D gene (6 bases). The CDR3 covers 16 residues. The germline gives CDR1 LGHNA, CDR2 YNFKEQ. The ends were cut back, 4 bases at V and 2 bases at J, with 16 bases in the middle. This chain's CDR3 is CASSLLPGGDTDTQYF. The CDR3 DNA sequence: TGTGCCAGCAGCCTCCTACCTGGCGGGGACACAGATACGCAGTATTTT.

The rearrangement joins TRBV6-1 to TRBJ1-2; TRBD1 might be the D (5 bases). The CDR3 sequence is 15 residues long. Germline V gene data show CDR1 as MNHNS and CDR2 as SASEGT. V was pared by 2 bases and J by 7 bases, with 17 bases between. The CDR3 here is CASSESPGGTGGYTF. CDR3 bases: TGTGCCAGCAGTGAATCACCGGGGGGGACGGGTGGCTACACCTTC.

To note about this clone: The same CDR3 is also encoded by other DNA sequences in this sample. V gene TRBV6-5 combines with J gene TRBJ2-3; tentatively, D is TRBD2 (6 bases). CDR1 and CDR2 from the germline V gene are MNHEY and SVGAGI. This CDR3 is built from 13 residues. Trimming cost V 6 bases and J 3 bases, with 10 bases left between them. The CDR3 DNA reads TGTGCCAGCAGGCGCGGGACTACAGATACGCAGTATTTT. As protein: CASRRGTTDTQYF.

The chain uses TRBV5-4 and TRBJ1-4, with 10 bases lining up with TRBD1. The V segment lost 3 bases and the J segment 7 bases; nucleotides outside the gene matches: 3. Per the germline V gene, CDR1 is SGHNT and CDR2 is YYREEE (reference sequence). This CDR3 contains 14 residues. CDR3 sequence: CASSWDRGVEKLFF. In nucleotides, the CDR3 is TGTGCCAGCAGCTGGGACAGGGGAGTTGAAAAACTGTTTTTT.

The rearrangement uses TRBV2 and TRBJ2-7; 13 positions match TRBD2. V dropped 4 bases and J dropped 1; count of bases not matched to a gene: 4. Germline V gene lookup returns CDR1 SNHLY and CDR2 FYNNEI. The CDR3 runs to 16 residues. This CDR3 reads CASSGPGLAGSYEQYF. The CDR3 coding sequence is TGTGCCAGCAGTGGGCCGGGACTAGCGGGGTCCTACGAGCAGTACTTC. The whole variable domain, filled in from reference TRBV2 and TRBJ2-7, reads EPEVTQTPSHQVTQMGQEVILRCVPISNHLYFYWYRQILGQKVEFLVSFYNNEISEKSEIFDDQFSVERPDGSNFTLKIRSTKLEDSAMYFCASSGPGLAGSYEQYFGPGTRLTVT.

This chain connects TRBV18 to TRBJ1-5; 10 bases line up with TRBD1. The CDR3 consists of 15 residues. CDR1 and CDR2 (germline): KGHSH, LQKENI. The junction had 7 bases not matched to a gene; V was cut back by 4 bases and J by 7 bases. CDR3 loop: CASSRTGTGEQPQHF. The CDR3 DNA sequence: TGTGCCAGCTCACGTACCGGGACAGGGGAACAGCCCCAGCATTTT.

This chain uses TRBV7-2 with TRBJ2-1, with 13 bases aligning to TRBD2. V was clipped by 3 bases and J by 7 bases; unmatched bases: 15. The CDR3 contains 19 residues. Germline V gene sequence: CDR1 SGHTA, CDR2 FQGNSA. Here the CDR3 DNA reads TGTGCCAGCAGCTTTAGCCGACTAGCGGGGGGACAACAAATTAATGAGCAGTTCTTC. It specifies CASSFSRLAGGQQINEQFF.

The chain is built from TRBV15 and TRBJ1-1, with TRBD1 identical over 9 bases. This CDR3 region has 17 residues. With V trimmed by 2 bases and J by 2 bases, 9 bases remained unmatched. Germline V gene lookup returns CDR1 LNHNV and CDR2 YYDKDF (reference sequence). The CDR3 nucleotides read TGTGCCACCAGCAGAATCCCTCCGGGACAGGGTAACACTGAAGCTTTCTTT. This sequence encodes CATSRIPPGQGNTEAFF.

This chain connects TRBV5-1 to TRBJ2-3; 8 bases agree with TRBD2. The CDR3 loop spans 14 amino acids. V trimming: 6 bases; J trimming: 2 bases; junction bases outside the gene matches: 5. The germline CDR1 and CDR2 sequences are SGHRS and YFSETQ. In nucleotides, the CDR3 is TGCGCCAGCAACCGGGGGGGCCTCACAGATACGCAGTATTTT. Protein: CASNRGGLTDTQYF.

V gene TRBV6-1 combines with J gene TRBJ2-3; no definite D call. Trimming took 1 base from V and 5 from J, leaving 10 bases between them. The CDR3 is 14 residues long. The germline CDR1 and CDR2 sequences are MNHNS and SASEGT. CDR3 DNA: TGTGCCAGCAGTGAAGGGGCCAGAAGAGATACGCAGTATTTT. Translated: CASSEGARRDTQYF.

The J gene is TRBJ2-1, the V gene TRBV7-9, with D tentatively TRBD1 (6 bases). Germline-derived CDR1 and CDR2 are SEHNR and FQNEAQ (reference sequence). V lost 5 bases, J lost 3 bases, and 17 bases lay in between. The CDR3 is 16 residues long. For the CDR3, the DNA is TGTGCCAGCAGCGGGACACAGGCTGCCTTCTACAATGAGCAGTTCTTC. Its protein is CASSGTQAAFYNEQFF.

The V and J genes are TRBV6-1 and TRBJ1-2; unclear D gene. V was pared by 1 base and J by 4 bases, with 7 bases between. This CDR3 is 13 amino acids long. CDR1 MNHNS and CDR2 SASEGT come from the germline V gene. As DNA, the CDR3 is TGTGCCAGCAGTGAAGGGGCGGGCTATGGCTACACCTTC. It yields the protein CASSEGAGYGYTF.

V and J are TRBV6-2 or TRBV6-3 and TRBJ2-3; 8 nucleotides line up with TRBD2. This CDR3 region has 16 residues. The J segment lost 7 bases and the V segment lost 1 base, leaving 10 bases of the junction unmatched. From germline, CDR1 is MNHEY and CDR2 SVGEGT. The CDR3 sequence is CASSYFYREGRNTQYF. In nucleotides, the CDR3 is TGTGCCAGCAGTTACTTCTACCGGGAGGGCCGGAATACGCAGTATTTT.

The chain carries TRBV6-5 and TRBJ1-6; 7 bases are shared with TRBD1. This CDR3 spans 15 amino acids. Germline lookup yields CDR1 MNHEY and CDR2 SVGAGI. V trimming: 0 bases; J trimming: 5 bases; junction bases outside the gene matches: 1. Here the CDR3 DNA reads TGTGCCAGCAGTTACTCGGGGACAGATAATTCACCCCTCCACTTT. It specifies CASSYSGTDNSPLHF.